Detailed here is one T cell receptor (beta chain). The antigen remains unidentified. The sample originates from a study of T cell repertoires in cytomegalovirus infection. Study-level background: CMV infection and matching HLA type were both indicated by public TCR beta signatures.

This CDR3 contains 14 residues. The germline V gene has CDR1 ENHRY and CDR2 SYGVKD. Losses at the gene ends were 3 bases for V and 1 base for J; bases not matched to a gene: 2. Regarding the study as a whole: CMV carriers with the relevant HLA were identified by cumulative public TCR beta family frequency.

MiXCR, run by TCRdb on the reads, gives a single entry per CDR3 protein. The table shows about 310,000 distinct CDR3 sequences, with 15% to 20% occurring only once. This sequence originates from a human donor in good health (CMV status not recorded). Some clones in this sample may be carry-over from other donors' samples. What was sequenced was PBMCs. V is TRBV10-3 and J is TRBJ1-1, with 7 bases fitting TRBD1. The CDR3 reads CAISEGGGNTEAFF. The CDR3 DNA sequence: TGTGCCATCAGTGAAGGGGGCGGGAACACTGAAGCTTTCTTT.